This passage covers 16 T cell receptor beta chains from one sample sequenced in a study of T cell responses to AZD1222 COVID-19 vaccine. The method was immunoSEQ multiplex PCR; TCRdb's version includes in-frame clones alone and lacks a portion of them. The table lists more than 100,000 clones, 75% to 90% of them singletons. Sequenced material: peripheral blood, taken on day 0 of AZD1222 vaccination. Every receptor here comes from an adult in good health.

V and J are TRBV9 and TRBJ1-4; D not certain. The V and J ends lost 4 bases and 4 bases respectively, with 11 bases between them. This CDR3 has 14 amino acids. Germline V gene data show CDR1 as SGDLS and CDR2 as YYNGEE. The CDR3 coding sequence is TGTGCCAGCAGCCCGGCCGCACTTAATGAAAAACTGTTTTTT. This translates into CASSPAALNEKLFF.

The rearrangement uses TRBV28 and TRBJ2-1; the D call may be TRBD1 or TRBD2 (5 bases each). Per germline, CDR1 MDHEN and CDR2 SYDVKM. The CDR3 sequence is 14 residues long. V was trimmed by 9 bases and J by 8 bases, leaving 20 bases between them. The CDR3 protein is CARGPGSLGDEQFF. In DNA, the CDR3 is TGTGCCAGGGGACCGGGATCCTTAGGGGATGAGCAGTTCTTC.

CDR3 protein: CASSLEGLAGSYEQYF. The CDR3 region has the DNA TGCGCCAGCAGCTTGGAGGGACTAGCGGGATCCTACGAGCAGTACTTC. The rearrangement uses TRBV5-1 and TRBJ2-7; 13 nucleotides match TRBD2. Germline V CDR1 and CDR2: SGHRS, YFSETQ. Germline trimming cut 0 bases from V and 1 base from J; bases unmatched to any gene: 1. The CDR3 extends over 16 amino acids. Together with reference TRBV5-1 and TRBJ2-7, the CDR3 gives the full variable domain: KAGVTQTPRYLIKTRGQQVTLSCSPISGHRSVSWYQQTPGQGLQFLFEYFSETQRNKGNFPGRFSGRQFSNSRSEMNVSTLELGDSALYLCASSLEGLAGSYEQYFGPGTRLTVT.

The genes are TRBV7-3 and TRBJ2-7, with D possibly called TRBD1 or TRBD2 (6 bases each). The CDR3 sequence is 14 residues long. V lost 5 bases and J lost 6, with 17 bases in between. The germline V gene encodes CDR1 SGHTA and CDR2 FQGTGA. The chain's CDR3 is CASSIGGQDGEQYF. The CDR3 DNA is TGTGCCAGCAGCATTGGGGGGCAGGATGGCGAGCAGTACTTC.

J is TRBJ1-6 and V is TRBV7-3; D gene uncertain. Germline V lookup: CDR1 SGHTA, CDR2 FQGTGA. Trimming removed 2 bases from V and 3 bases from J, with 11 bases in between. The CDR3 has 16 residues. The CDR3 coding sequence is TGTGCCAGCAGCTTACGGAGAGGACGCTATAATTCACCCCTCCACTTT. Translation: CASSLRRGRYNSPLHF.

This clone was detected only a few times. The rearrangement links TRBV7-3 to TRBJ1-6; D is unresolved. V lost 3 bases and J 7 bases, leaving 10 bases between the germline ends. The V gene's germline CDR1 is SGHTA and CDR2 FQGTGA. The length of the CDR3 is 14 residues. The CDR3 nucleotides are TGTGCCAGCAGCTTTAGGGCGGAGAATTCACCCCTCCACTTT. Translated, it gives CASSFRAENSPLHF.

J is TRBJ1-6 and V is TRBV7-3, with TRBD1 as a possible D gene (5 bases). There are 14 residues in the CDR3. Germline CDR1 SGHTA, CDR2 FQGTGA. V shed 5 bases and J shed 7 bases, with 12 bases lying between them. The CDR3 bases are TGTGCCAGCAGCCAGGGCGGTGGGAATTCACCCCTCCACTTT. The encoded protein is CASSQGGGNSPLHF.

J is TRBJ1-5 and V is TRBV19, with a possible D match to TRBD1 (5 bases). Per the germline V gene, CDR1 is LNHDA and CDR2 is SQIVND (reference sequence). This CDR3 is built from 15 residues. V shed 6 bases and J shed 2 bases, with 14 bases lying between them. CDR3: CASSPRGYGNQPQHF. For the CDR3, the DNA is TGTGCCAGTAGCCCTCGGGGGTACGGCAATCAGCCCCAGCATTTT. Looking up the rest from reference TRBV19 and TRBJ1-5 gives the full variable domain: DGGITQSPKYLFRKEGQNVTLSCEQNLNHDAMYWYRQDPGQGLRLIYYSQIVNDFQKGDIAEGYSVSREKKESFPLTVTSAQKNPTAFYLCASSPRGYGNQPQHFGDGTRLSIL.

V is TRBV10-3 and J is TRBJ2-3; 7 nucleotides align to TRBD2. Losses at the gene ends were 0 bases for V and 2 bases for J; bases not matched to a gene: 11. The CDR3 sequence is 18 residues long. CDR1 is ENHRY, CDR2 SYGVKD, per germline. The chain's CDR3 is CAISESGPSGTATDTQYF. CDR3 sequence (DNA): TGTGCCATCAGTGAGTCGGGCCCCAGCGGGACTGCCACAGATACGCAGTATTTT.

The genes are TRBV2 and TRBJ1-6; 8 nucleotides align to TRBD1. This CDR3 is built from 16 residues. The V segment lost 7 bases and the J segment 6 bases; nucleotides outside the gene matches: 11. Per the germline V gene, CDR1 is SNHLY and CDR2 is FYNNEI. The DNA of the CDR3 is TGTGCCAGCACCATTCGGACAGGGCATCCTAATTCACCCCTCCACTTT. This encodes CASTIRTGHPNSPLHF.

The V call is TRBV6-5, the J call TRBJ1-1, with D tentatively TRBD1 (5 bases). Trimming pared 6 bases from V and 1 base from J, leaving 12 bases between. CDR1 MNHEY and CDR2 SVGAGI come from the germline V gene. This CDR3 spans 14 amino acids. Written as DNA, the CDR3 is TGTGCCAGCAGACTTCTGGGGGGGAACACTGAAGCTTTCTTT. Translating it yields CASRLLGGNTEAFF.

This chain links TRBV5-6 with TRBJ2-2, with TRBD1 matching 10 bases. The germline V gene encodes CDR1 SGHDT and CDR2 YYEEEE. The trim removed 5 bases at V and 2 bases at J, leaving 6 bases unmatched. CDR3 length: 16 amino acids. CDR3 protein: CASRPWDRGNTGELFF. In DNA form, the CDR3 reads TGTGCCAGCAGGCCCTGGGACAGGGGTAACACCGGGGAGCTGTTTTTT.

The V call is TRBV9, the J call TRBJ2-3, with D perhaps matching TRBD2 (6 bases). CDR1 and CDR2 from the germline V gene are SGDLS and YYNGEE. V was cut by 0 bases and J by 1 base, with 18 bases left in between. This CDR3 region has 18 residues. The CDR3 sequence: CASSVGVGGGKGTDTQYF. CDR3 nucleotide sequence: TGTGCCAGCAGCGTAGGGGTGGGAGGAGGGAAGGGCACAGATACGCAGTATTTT.

This sequence joins TRBV29-1 and TRBJ2-2; D gene unclear. The CDR3 is 11 amino acids. Trimming shortened V by 6 bases and J by 3 bases, and 5 bases separated the two germline ends. Looked up from germline, CDR1 is SQVTM and CDR2 is ANQGSEA. The DNA of the CDR3 is TGCAGCGTCCGGGACACCGGGGAGCTGTTTTTT. Translated: CSVRDTGELFF.

This sequence joins TRBV29-1 and TRBJ2-3, with D hard to call. The CDR3 is 15 residues long. CDR1 SQVTM and CDR2 ANQGSEA come from the germline V gene. Trimming stripped 7 bases from V and 2 bases from J, with 19 bases between. The CDR3 sequence: CSGRRALTPTDTQYF. The CDR3 region has the DNA TGCAGCGGCCGACGTGCCCTTACCCCCACAGATACGCAGTATTTT.

The rearrangement joins TRBV19 to TRBJ2-1; no reliable D call. V lost 5 bases to trimming and J lost 3 bases, with 8 bases between them. There are 13 residues in the CDR3. Germline CDR1 LNHDA, CDR2 SQIVND (reference sequence). The CDR3 reads CASSLSSYNEQFF. The CDR3 DNA reads TGTGCCAGTAGTCTCTCCAGCTACAATGAGCAGTTCTTC.